This T cell receptor beta chain derives from a study of blood T cell repertoires in COVID-19. Sequenced by immunoSEQ multiplex PCR; TCRdb stores in-frame clones only, minus some. The data show approximately 260,000 clones, 88% seen once. In germline, CDR1 is MNHEY, CDR2 SVGAGI. The CDR3 is 15 residues long. Losses at the gene ends were 2 bases for V and 4 bases for J; bases not matched to a gene: 6. The source of this sequence is a woman aged 40 to 50 who had recovered from COVID-19. The chain is built from TRBV6-5 and TRBJ1-1; the match to TRBD1 covers 8 bases. Sequencing was carried out using peripheral blood. The CDR3 DNA reads as TGTGCCAGCAGTTACAGGCTGACAGGGGCCACTGAAGCTTTCTTT. It is translated as CASSYRLTGATEAFF.